A single sample gave rise to the 27 T cell receptor beta chains below, sequenced in a study of fetal regulatory T cell absence and autoimmunity. Libraries were prepared by immunoSEQ multiplex PCR; TCRdb keeps only in-frame clonotypes and omits some of them. The repertoire holds just over 45,000 clones, with about 80% as singletons. The material sequenced was cord blood. Receptor source: a newborn boy with IPEX syndrome.

DNA for the CDR3: TGTGCCAGCAGCTTAGTATCTGGCGGGAGGGAGTTTAATGAGCAGTTCTTC. Translated, it gives CASSLVSGGREFNEQFF. This sequence joins TRBV11-2 and TRBJ2-1; 9 bases map to TRBD2. V was clipped by 1 base and J by 7 bases; unmatched bases: 11. CDR1 and CDR2 (germline): SGHAT, FQNNGV. This CDR3 comprises 17 residues.

This clone was observed a few times. This rearrangement joins TRBV5-1 to TRBJ2-1, with D perhaps matching TRBD1 (5 bases). This CDR3 contains 15 residues. The germline CDR1 and CDR2 sequences are SGHRS and YFSETQ. V lost 0 bases and J 0 bases, leaving 7 bases between the germline ends. CDR3 sequence (DNA): TGCGCCAGCAGCTTGGCTGGACACTCCTACAATGAGCAGTTCTTC. Protein sequence: CASSLAGHSYNEQFF.

The V gene is TRBV7-9, the J gene TRBJ2-1, with D unresolved. Germline V gene lookup returns CDR1 SEHNR and CDR2 FQNEAQ (reference sequence). The CDR3 is 15 residues long. Trimming left V 2 bases short and J 0 bases short, with 8 bases between. As DNA, the CDR3 is TGTGCCAGCAGCTTATCGGGCTTCTCCTACAATGAGCAGTTCTTC. Amino acids: CASSLSGFSYNEQFF.

CDR3 loop: CASSQDMDRETQYF. The CDR3 DNA is TGCGCCAGCAGCCAAGATATGGACAGGGAGACCCAGTACTTC. This rearrangement joins TRBV4-3 to TRBJ2-5; the match to TRBD1 covers 7 bases. V was pared by 0 bases and J by 5 bases, with 3 bases of the junction left unmatched. Germline V CDR1 and CDR2: LGHNA, YSLEER. This CDR3 comprises 14 residues.

J is TRBJ2-7 and V is TRBV11-2, with 7 positions matching TRBD1. The CDR3 covers 14 residues. From germline, CDR1 is SGHAT and CDR2 FQNNGV. Trimming at V came to 5 bases and at J to 1 base, leaving 5 bases not matched to a gene. CDR3 sequence (DNA): TGTGCCAGCAGCCAGCGACAGGGTTCCTACGAGCAGTACTTC. It encodes CASSQRQGSYEQYF.

The chain recombines TRBV15 with TRBJ1-2, with 9 nucleotides matching TRBD1. From germline, CDR1 is LNHNV and CDR2 YYDKDF (reference sequence). V gave up 5 bases and J gave up 1 base; unmatched junction bases: 2. CDR3 length: 14 residues. This CDR3 is CATSVGQGNYGYTF. The CDR3 DNA reads TGTGCCACCAGCGTGGGACAGGGTAACTATGGCTACACCTTC.

The J gene is TRBJ2-1, the V gene TRBV29-1, with TRBD1 as a possible D gene (7 bases). The CDR3 totals 20 residues. V was cut by 1 base and J by 5 bases, with 30 bases left in between. CDR1 SQVTM and CDR2 ANQGSEA come from the germline V gene. The CDR3 is CSVEGVAGQSPAVGNNEQFF. The CDR3 nucleotides read TGCAGCGTTGAAGGGGTGGCGGGACAGAGCCCGGCAGTTGGCAACAATGAGCAGTTCTTC.

The V call is TRBV5-8, the J call TRBJ2-3, with TRBD2 identical over 8 bases. CDR1 SGHTS and CDR2 YDEGEE come from the germline V gene. There are 14 residues in the CDR3. V lost 2 bases, J lost 1 base, and 0 bases stayed unmatched. CDR3 nucleotides: TGTGCCAGCAGCTTAGCGGGGGGCACAGATACGCAGTATTTT. Translated, it gives CASSLAGGTDTQYF.

This clone was counted once. The V call is TRBV6-6, the J call TRBJ2-7; possibly TRBD1 for D (6 bases). Trimming took off 6 bases at V and 3 bases at J, with 21 bases between the two ends. Per the germline V gene, CDR1 is MNHNY and CDR2 is SVGAGI (reference sequence). The length of the CDR3 is 16 residues. In DNA, the CDR3 is TGTGCCAGCAGCCCATACCAGGGGATTACAATCTACGAGCAGTACTTC. Translating gives CASSPYQGITIYEQYF.

The chain uses TRBV6-1 and TRBJ2-5; a possible D gene is TRBD2 (5 bases). Looked up from germline, CDR1 is MNHNS and CDR2 is SASEGT. CDR3 size: 14 residues. V gave up 4 bases and J gave up 5 bases, with 14 bases separating them. The CDR3 loop is CASSGSGVFETQYF. The CDR3 bases are TGTGCCAGCAGTGGCTCCGGGGTCTTTGAGACCCAGTACTTC.

The chain joins TRBV5-1 to TRBJ2-2; no clear D gene. This CDR3 is built from 16 residues. CDR1 SGHRS and CDR2 YFSETQ come from the germline V gene. Trimming took off 0 bases at V and 4 bases at J, with 13 bases between the two ends. CDR3 in amino acids: CASSLEDLRFTGELFF. The CDR3 nucleotides are TGCGCCAGCAGCTTGGAGGACCTGAGGTTCACCGGGGAGCTGTTTTTT.

This sequence joins TRBV10-2 and TRBJ1-5; 10 bases are a match to TRBD1. In germline, CDR1 is WSHSY, CDR2 SAAADI. The junction had 3 bases not matched to a gene; V was cut back by 5 bases and J by 2 bases. The CDR3 sequence is 15 residues long. In DNA form, the CDR3 reads TGCGCCAGCAGTTTGGACAGGGGGGGCAATCAGCCCCAGCATTTT. Protein: CASSLDRGGNQPQHF.

This chain connects TRBV5-1 to TRBJ1-2, with TRBD1 matching 10 bases. The V gene end was trimmed by 4 bases and the J gene end by 4 bases; junction bases not matched to a gene: 4. The CDR3 loop spans 14 amino acids. Per germline, CDR1 SGHRS and CDR2 YFSETQ. The CDR3 protein is CASSPRTGGYGYTF. The CDR3 nucleotides read TGCGCCAGCAGCCCCCGGACAGGGGGCTATGGCTACACCTTC.

J is TRBJ2-1 and V is TRBV9; 14 bases agree with TRBD2. This CDR3 region has 18 residues. Looked up from germline, CDR1 is SGDLS and CDR2 is YYNGEE. Unmatched junction bases numbered 6, after V lost 4 bases and J lost 0 bases. The CDR3 DNA sequence: TGTGCCAGCAGCCCCAGGACTAGCGGGGGGCCCTCCTACAATGAGCAGTTCTTC. Residues: CASSPRTSGGPSYNEQFF.

The J gene is TRBJ2-7, the V gene TRBV9; the match to TRBD2 covers 10 bases. Germline loops: CDR1 SGDLS, CDR2 YYNGEE. There are 14 residues in the CDR3. V was pared by 1 base and J by 2 bases, with 0 bases of the junction left unmatched. In nucleotides, the CDR3 is TGTGCCAGCAGCGTACTAGCGGGGGCCTACGAGCAGTACTTC. It encodes CASSVLAGAYEQYF.

DNA for the CDR3: TGTGCCAGCAGCCCTCGAGTAGCGGGAGCCAAAAACATTCAGTACTTC. This encodes CASSPRVAGAKNIQYF. The chain joins TRBV7-9 to TRBJ2-4; 7 bases fit TRBD2. The CDR3 spans 16 residues. J gave up 0 bases and V 5 bases, and 7 bases lay outside the gene matches. Germline V gene lookup returns CDR1 SEHNR and CDR2 FQNEAQ (reference sequence).

This clone was recorded only once. The genes are TRBV4-3 and TRBJ2-7, with 14 bases lining up with TRBD2. V lost 1 base to trimming and J lost 7 bases; unmatched junction nucleotides: 6. Germline V CDR1 and CDR2: LGHNA, YSLEER. The CDR3 is 16 amino acids. For the CDR3, the DNA is TGCGCCAGCAGCCAAGTGGGACTAGCGGGGGTACGAGAGCAGTACTTC. It yields the protein CASSQVGLAGVREQYF.

The chain is built from TRBV21-1 and TRBJ1-2; the D call in the table, TRBD1, was not verified against the DNA. TRBV21-1 is given as a pseudogene. The CDR3 totals 16 residues. DNA for the CDR3: TGTGCCAGCAGCAAACTTCGGACAGGGATTAGTTATGGCTACACCTTC. As protein: CASSKLRTGISYGYTF.

V gene TRBV7-8 combines with J gene TRBJ2-7; D may correspond to TRBD1 or TRBD2 (5 bases each). Trimming took 1 base from V and 2 from J, leaving 9 bases between them. This CDR3 comprises 14 residues. Germline CDR1 SGHVS, CDR2 FQNEAQ. Here the CDR3 DNA reads TGTGCCAGCAGCTTAGGGGACCGCCCCTACGAGCAGTACTTC. It yields the protein CASSLGDRPYEQYF.

J is TRBJ2-1 and V is TRBV2; tentative D call: TRBD2 (6 bases). Germline CDR1 reads SNHLY; CDR2 reads FYNNEI. The CDR3 length is 15 residues. Between the trimmed V and J ends, which lost 6 bases and 0 bases, there was a span of 12 bases. The CDR3 loop is CASRRGDSSYNEQFF. CDR3 in DNA: TGTGCCAGCAGGAGAGGGGACTCCTCCTACAATGAGCAGTTCTTC.

The CDR3, as DNA: TGCGCCAGCAGGCACAGGGGGCACGGGGAGCTGTTTTTT. Translated, it gives CASRHRGHGELFF. The chain is built from TRBV4-1 and TRBJ2-2; TRBD1 agrees at 9 bases. Trimming at V came to 6 bases and at J to 7 bases, leaving 3 bases not matched to a gene. Germline loops: CDR1 MGHRA, CDR2 YSYEKL. CDR3 size: 13 residues.

This clone was observed a few times. This sequence joins TRBV5-1 and TRBJ1-6; D is unclear. V dropped 0 bases and J dropped 0 bases, with 4 bases sitting between them. This CDR3 has 15 amino acids. The V gene's germline CDR1 is SGHRS and CDR2 YFSETQ. CDR3 protein: CASSLASSYNSPLHF. Here the CDR3 DNA reads TGCGCCAGCAGCTTGGCCAGCTCCTATAATTCACCCCTCCACTTT. Full variable domain (missing parts from reference TRBV5-1 and TRBJ1-6): KAGVTQTPRYLIKTRGQQVTLSCSPISGHRSVSWYQQTPGQGLQFLFEYFSETQRNKGNFPGRFSGRQFSNSRSEMNVSTLELGDSALYLCASSLASSYNSPLHFGNGTRLTVT.

The chain has TRBV9 and TRBJ2-3, with 12 bases matching TRBD2. V trimming: 3 bases; J trimming: 3 bases; junction bases outside the gene matches: 5. Germline lookup yields CDR1 SGDLS and CDR2 YYNGEE. This CDR3 is built from 16 residues. Here the CDR3 reads CASSGLAGEWTDTQYF. CDR3 coding DNA: TGTGCCAGCAGCGGACTAGCGGGAGAATGGACAGATACGCAGTATTTT. Filled out from reference TRBV9 and TRBJ2-3, the complete variable domain reads DSGVTQTPKHLITATGQRVTLRCSPRSGDLSVYWYQQSLDQGLQFLIQYYNGEERAKGNILERFSAQQFPDLHSELNLSSLELGDSALYFCASSGLAGEWTDTQYFGPGTRLTVL.

This rearrangement joins TRBV5-1 to TRBJ2-1; the match to TRBD2 covers 9 bases. Losses at the gene ends were 0 bases for V and 3 bases for J; bases not matched to a gene: 7. Germline V gene lookup returns CDR1 SGHRS and CDR2 YFSETQ. The CDR3 spans 17 residues. DNA for the CDR3: TGCGCCAGCAGCTTGGGGCCCAGCGGGAGGAACTACAATGAGCAGTTCTTC. The encoded protein is CASSLGPSGRNYNEQFF.

The chain joins TRBV5-1 to TRBJ2-5, with D possibly matching TRBD1 (6 bases). The CDR3 sequence is 14 residues long. Trimming stripped 3 bases from V and 4 bases from J, with 13 bases between. Per the germline V gene, CDR1 is SGHRS and CDR2 is YFSETQ. The CDR3 DNA reads as TGCGCCAGCAGCTCTCCCGGGACACCAGAGACCCAGTACTTC. It is translated as CASSSPGTPETQYF.

V usage is TRBV19 and J usage is TRBJ2-5; maybe TRBD1 (5 bases). The V end lost 4 bases, the J end lost 1 base, and 7 bases lay between the germline ends. Per the germline V gene, CDR1 is LNHDA and CDR2 is SQIVND (reference sequence). The CDR3 is 13 amino acids. The CDR3 sequence is CASSTDSQETQYF. DNA for the CDR3: TGTGCCAGTAGTACCGACAGCCAAGAGACCCAGTACTTC. The full variable domain, with the rest looked up from reference TRBV19 and TRBJ2-5, is DGGITQSPKYLFRKEGQNVTLSCEQNLNHDAMYWYRQDPGQGLRLIYYSQIVNDFQKGDIAEGYSVSREKKESFPLTVTSAQKNPTAFYLCASSTDSQETQYFGPGTRLLVL.

This clone was found a few times. At one end the junction does not follow the germline gene, possibly because of a read error. This chain joins TRBV10-3 and TRBJ2-7; 7 bases match TRBD1. The CDR3 sequence is 14 residues long. The germline V gene has CDR1 ENHRY and CDR2 SYGVKD. The CDR3 DNA sequence: TGTGCCACTAAAGTCGGGACAGACTCCCACGAGCAGTACTTC. Translating it yields CATKVGTDSHEQYF.